This T cell receptor (beta chain) derives from a study of cytomegalovirus exposure and HLA in healthy donors. Study conclusions and caveats: In an earlier analysis, productive rearrangement rates for most beta V segments clustered near 87% or 30%.

The CDR3 has 14 amino acids. The germline gives CDR1 MNHNS, CDR2 SASEGT. V was shortened by 0 bases and J by 4 bases, with 9 bases between the two germline ends. Primers for the PCR totalled 60 Vbeta and 13 Jbeta. Generated by immunoSEQ multiplex PCR, the TCRdb table keeps only in-frame clones and is missing some. The specimen's table records 60,000 to 65,000 clones. Of note for this clone: Its specificity is unknown.

The clonotype originates from a woman aged 18-29 years in good health and CMV-seronegative. V gene TRBV6-1 combines with J gene TRBJ1-2; D gene ambiguous. Sequencing input: PBMCs. The CDR3 here is CASSEATGSYGYTF. The CDR3 DNA reads as TGTGCCAGCAGTGAAGCTACGGGGAGCTATGGCTACACCTTC.